A single sample is the source of the 19 T cell receptor beta chains below, sequenced in a study of cytomegalovirus exposure and HLA in healthy donors. The study ran its PCR with 60 Vbeta and 13 Jbeta primers. Sequencing used immunoSEQ multiplex PCR; TCRdb keeps in-frame clones, though not all of them. The repertoire holds 150,000 or so clones, with nearly 80% as singletons. Material for sequencing was PBMCs. These receptors all stem from a woman between 40 and 55 years old in good health and CMV-seronegative.

The chain is built from TRBV5-1 and TRBJ1-2; D is possibly TRBD1 (6 bases). The germline V gene encodes CDR1 SGHRS and CDR2 YFSETQ. The CDR3 covers 15 residues. Trimming removed 4 bases at V and 3 bases at J, with 16 bases between. The CDR3 nucleotides are TGCGCCAGCAGCGGGGGGGGGACAAATGACTATGGCTACACCTTC. Its translation: CASSGGGTNDYGYTF.

The chain joins TRBV19 to TRBJ1-6; TRBD1 aligns across 9 bases. The CDR3 is 17 residues long. The germline gives CDR1 LNHDA, CDR2 SQIVND (reference sequence). V shed 4 bases and J 5 bases; nucleotides not matched to a gene: 9. The CDR3, as DNA: TGTGCCAGTAGTACCGAAACCGGGACAGGGAATAATTCACCCCTCCACTTT. Encoded protein: CASSTETGTGNNSPLHF. The full variable domain, with the rest looked up from reference TRBV19 and TRBJ1-6, is DGGITQSPKYLFRKEGQNVTLSCEQNLNHDAMYWYRQDPGQGLRLIYYSQIVNDFQKGDIAEGYSVSREKKESFPLTVTSAQKNPTAFYLCASSTETGTGNNSPLHFGNGTRLTVT.

This clone was picked up a small number of times. V usage is TRBV5-6 and J usage is TRBJ1-6; D not certain. Trimming removed 6 bases at V and 9 bases at J, with 13 bases between. Looked up from germline, CDR1 is SGHDT and CDR2 is YYEEEE. This CDR3 spans 13 amino acids. The CDR3 loop reads CASTRSPTSPLHF. CDR3 DNA: TGTGCCAGCACCCGGTCCCCTACTTCACCCCTCCACTTT.

The V call is TRBV7-3, the J call TRBJ1-1, with D perhaps TRBD1 (6 bases). V was shortened by 2 bases and J by 1 base, with 8 bases between the two germline ends. This CDR3 has 14 amino acids. The germline gives CDR1 SGHTA, CDR2 FQGTGA. The CDR3 DNA reads as TGTGCCAGCAGCTTAGACAGGTCGAACACTGAAGCTTTCTTT. This translates into CASSLDRSNTEAFF.

This chain connects TRBV27 to TRBJ1-6; a possible D gene is TRBD1 (6 bases). The CDR3 consists of 19 residues. The germline CDR1 and CDR2 sequences are MNHEY and SMNVEV (reference sequence). V lost 3 bases, J lost 0 bases, and 18 bases lay in between. This CDR3 reads CASSFSVRDIRSYNSPLHF. CDR3 coding DNA: TGTGCCAGCAGTTTCTCCGTCCGGGACATCCGCTCCTATAATTCACCCCTCCACTTT.

The rearrangement links TRBV18 to TRBJ1-5, with TRBD1 matching over 7 bases. Trimming removed 2 bases from V and 7 bases from J; junction bases left unmatched: 5. The CDR3 covers 14 residues. Germline V gives CDR1 KGHSH, CDR2 LQKENI. CDR3 amino acids: CASSPRTGDQPQHF. The DNA of the CDR3 is TGTGCCAGCTCACCAAGGACAGGTGACCAGCCCCAGCATTTT.

The rearrangement uses TRBV6-6 and TRBJ2-3, with D maybe TRBD2 (7 bases). The ends were cut back, 6 bases at V and 3 bases at J, with 19 bases in the middle. Germline CDR1 is MNHNY and CDR2 is SVGAGI (reference sequence). The CDR3 contains 16 residues. This chain's CDR3 is CASSADRRGGTDTQYF. CDR3 in DNA: TGTGCCAGCAGCGCAGACAGGAGGGGGGGGACAGATACGCAGTATTTT.

This clone was detected a few times. This sequence joins TRBV5-1 and TRBJ1-2, with a weak D call TRBD1 (5 bases). The CDR3 spans 13 residues. Trimming pared 4 bases from V and 10 bases from J, leaving 17 bases between. Germline values: CDR1 SGHRS, CDR2 YFSETQ. The CDR3 DNA is TGCGCCAGCAGCGCCCCTCCGGGGGGAAACTACACCTTC. This encodes CASSAPPGGNYTF.

This chain links TRBV19 with TRBJ1-5; unclear D gene. The CDR3 is made up of 14 amino acids. CDR1 is LNHDA and CDR2 is SQIVND in the germline V gene (reference sequence). V dropped 1 base and J dropped 7 bases, with 11 bases sitting between them. CDR3 bases: TGTGCCAGTAGTATAGGGCCAGGAAACCAGCCCCAGCATTTT. It is translated as CASSIGPGNQPQHF.

V usage is TRBV28 and J usage is TRBJ2-6, with D perhaps matching TRBD2 (6 bases). Looked up from germline, CDR1 is MDHEN and CDR2 is SYDVKM. CDR3 length: 16 residues. V shed 2 bases and J shed 2 bases, with 10 bases lying between them. CDR3 sequence: CASSLIAGTGANVLTF. The CDR3 bases are TGTGCCAGCAGTTTAATTGCGGGGACTGGGGCCAACGTCCTGACTTTC.

The chain joins TRBV6-5 to TRBJ2-1; TRBD2 matches at 12 bases. V gave up 6 bases and J gave up 7 bases; unmatched junction bases: 4. The CDR3 contains 14 residues. Germline CDR1 MNHEY, CDR2 SVGAGI. CDR3 protein: CASSLAGGGNEQFF. CDR3 DNA sequence: TGTGCCAGCAGCCTAGCGGGGGGGGGTAATGAGCAGTTCTTC.

This clone came up once. The chain carries TRBV2 and TRBJ1-1; 9 bases align to TRBD1. V trimming: 7 bases; J trimming: 10 bases; junction bases outside the gene matches: 22. Per germline, CDR1 SNHLY and CDR2 FYNNEI. This CDR3 is built from 17 residues. CDR3 nucleotide sequence: TGTGCCAGCACCATACCGGGACAGGGTTCGGCGACGGTGGGAGCTTTCTTT. Translated, it gives CASTIPGQGSATVGAFF.

The V and J genes are TRBV7-9 and TRBJ1-4; tentatively, D is TRBD1 (5 bases). Trimming took 5 bases from V and 0 from J, leaving 13 bases between them. There are 16 residues in the CDR3. Germline V gives CDR1 SEHNR, CDR2 FQNEAQ (reference sequence). CDR3 DNA sequence: TGTGCCAGCAGCCCGAGACAGTCTGCAACTAATGAAAAACTGTTTTTT. It is translated as CASSPRQSATNEKLFF.

The rearrangement links TRBV6-1 to TRBJ1-5; D might be TRBD1 (6 bases). The germline gives CDR1 MNHNS, CDR2 SASEGT. CDR3 length: 15 amino acids. The V end lost 2 bases, the J end lost 1 base, and 9 bases lay between the germline ends. The CDR3 is CASSENRVSNQPQHF. The CDR3 DNA is TGTGCCAGCAGTGAAAACAGGGTAAGCAATCAGCCCCAGCATTTT.

The chain carries TRBV5-4 and TRBJ1-2; 10 bases align to TRBD1. With V trimmed by 4 bases and J by 7 bases, 19 bases remained unmatched. The CDR3 length is 18 residues. CDR1 SGHNT and CDR2 YYREEE come from the germline V gene (reference sequence). The CDR3 DNA sequence: TGTGCCAGCAGCCAGGATGGGACAGGGGTTGGAATGATAGGTGGCTACACCTTC. This translates into CASSQDGTGVGMIGGYTF.

This clone was seen a single time. The chain recombines TRBV6-1 with TRBJ2-2; 11 nucleotides line up with TRBD1. Germline lookup yields CDR1 MNHNS and CDR2 SASEGT. The CDR3 covers 15 residues. V lost 7 bases and J lost 7; bases outside the gene matches: 8. The CDR3 region is CASNKDRGRVGELFF. As DNA, the CDR3 is TGTGCCAGCAACAAGGACAGGGGGCGGGTCGGGGAGCTGTTTTTT.

There are a few counts of this clone. This rearrangement joins TRBV4-2 to TRBJ2-5; 12 nucleotides match TRBD2. The CDR3 is made up of 22 amino acids. With 0 bases clipped from V and 3 bases from J, the junction kept 20 bases outside the gene matches. CDR1 LGHNA and CDR2 YNFKEQ come from the germline V gene. CDR3: CASSQDAGVRLAGGPKEETQYF. CDR3 in DNA: TGTGCCAGCAGCCAAGATGCAGGCGTCCGGCTAGCGGGGGGGCCGAAGGAAGAGACCCAGTACTTC.

This chain joins TRBV2 and TRBJ2-7, with 8 bases identical to TRBD2. The junction had 6 bases not matched to a gene; V was cut back by 5 bases and J by 6 bases. The CDR3 is 13 residues long. Germline V gene lookup returns CDR1 SNHLY and CDR2 FYNNEI. CDR3 nucleotide sequence: TGTGCCAGCAGTAATAGAGGACTAGCCGAGCAGTACTTC. It yields the protein CASSNRGLAEQYF. The full variable domain, with the rest looked up from reference TRBV2 and TRBJ2-7, is EPEVTQTPSHQVTQMGQEVILRCVPISNHLYFYWYRQILGQKVEFLVSFYNNEISEKSEIFDDQFSVERPDGSNFTLKIRSTKLEDSAMYFCASSNRGLAEQYFGPGTRLTVT.

The rearrangement uses TRBV5-1 and TRBJ1-1, with D unclear. There are 16 residues in the CDR3. V lost 0 bases to trimming and J lost 0 bases, with 12 bases between them. Germline V gene data show CDR1 as SGHRS and CDR2 as YFSETQ. The CDR3: CASSLGYWGVNTEAFF. CDR3 in DNA: TGCGCCAGCAGCTTGGGGTATTGGGGAGTGAACACTGAAGCTTTCTTT.